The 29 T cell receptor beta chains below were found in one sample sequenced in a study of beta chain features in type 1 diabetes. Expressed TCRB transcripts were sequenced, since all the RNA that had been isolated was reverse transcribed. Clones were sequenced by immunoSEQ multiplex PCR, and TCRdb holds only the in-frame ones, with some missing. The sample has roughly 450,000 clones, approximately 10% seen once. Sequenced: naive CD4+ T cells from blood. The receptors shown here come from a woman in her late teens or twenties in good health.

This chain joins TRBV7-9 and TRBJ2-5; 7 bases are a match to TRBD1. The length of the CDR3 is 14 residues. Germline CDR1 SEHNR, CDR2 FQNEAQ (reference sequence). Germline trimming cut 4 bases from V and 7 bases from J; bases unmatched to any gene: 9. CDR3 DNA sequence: TGTGCCAGCAGCTCGGGACAGATGCCAGGGACCCAGTACTTC. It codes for CASSSGQMPGTQYF.

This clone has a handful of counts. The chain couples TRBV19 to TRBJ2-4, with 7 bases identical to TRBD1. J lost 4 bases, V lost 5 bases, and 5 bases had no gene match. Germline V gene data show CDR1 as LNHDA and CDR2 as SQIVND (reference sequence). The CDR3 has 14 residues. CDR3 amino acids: CASSAPGQKNIQYF. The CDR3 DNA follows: TGTGCCAGTAGTGCTCCGGGACAGAAAAACATTCAGTACTTC.

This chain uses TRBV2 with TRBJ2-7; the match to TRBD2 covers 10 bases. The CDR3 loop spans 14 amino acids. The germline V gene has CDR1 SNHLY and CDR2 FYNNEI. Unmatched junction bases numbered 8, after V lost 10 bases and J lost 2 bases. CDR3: CATKREGTTYEQYF. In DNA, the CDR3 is TGTGCCACCAAGCGGGAGGGCACAACCTACGAGCAGTACTTC. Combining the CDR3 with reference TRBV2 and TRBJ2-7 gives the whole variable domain EPEVTQTPSHQVTQMGQEVILRCVPISNHLYFYWYRQILGQKVEFLVSFYNNEISEKSEIFDDQFSVERPDGSNFTLKIRSTKLEDSAMYFCATKREGTTYEQYFGPGTRLTVT.

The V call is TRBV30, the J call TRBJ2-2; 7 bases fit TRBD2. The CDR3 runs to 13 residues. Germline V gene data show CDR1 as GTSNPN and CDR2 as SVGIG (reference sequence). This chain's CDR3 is CASHRGVTGELFF. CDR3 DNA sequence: TGTGCTTCACACCGGGGGGTCACCGGGGAGCTGTTTTTT.

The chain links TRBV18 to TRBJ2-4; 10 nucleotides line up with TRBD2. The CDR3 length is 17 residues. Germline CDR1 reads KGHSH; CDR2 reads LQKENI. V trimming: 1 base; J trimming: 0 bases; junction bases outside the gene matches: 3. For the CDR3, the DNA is TGTGCCAGCTCACCACTGGCTAGCGGGGGAGCCAAAAACATTCAGTACTTC. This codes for CASSPLASGGAKNIQYF.

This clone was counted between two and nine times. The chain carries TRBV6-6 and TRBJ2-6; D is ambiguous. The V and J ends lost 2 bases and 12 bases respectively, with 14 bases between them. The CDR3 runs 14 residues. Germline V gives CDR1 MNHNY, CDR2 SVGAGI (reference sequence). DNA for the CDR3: TGTGCCAGCAGTTACCCTTCCACAGCTCTCGTCCTGACTTTC. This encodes CASSYPSTALVLTF.

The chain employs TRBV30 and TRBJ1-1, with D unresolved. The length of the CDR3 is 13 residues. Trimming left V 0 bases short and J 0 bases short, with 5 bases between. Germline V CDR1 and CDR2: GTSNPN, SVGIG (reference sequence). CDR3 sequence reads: CAWSVSVNTEAFF. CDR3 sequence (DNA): TGTGCCTGGAGTGTATCCGTGAACACTGAAGCTTTCTTT.

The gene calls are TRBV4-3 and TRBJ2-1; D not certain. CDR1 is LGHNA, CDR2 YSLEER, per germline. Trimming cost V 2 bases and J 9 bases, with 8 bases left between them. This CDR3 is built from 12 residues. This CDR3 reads CASSQRAGEQFF. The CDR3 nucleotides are TGCGCCAGCAGCCAACGGGCAGGTGAGCAGTTCTTC.

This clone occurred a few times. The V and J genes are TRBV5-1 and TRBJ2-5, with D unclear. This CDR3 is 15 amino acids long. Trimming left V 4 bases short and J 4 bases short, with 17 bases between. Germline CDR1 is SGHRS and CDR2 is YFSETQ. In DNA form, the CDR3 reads TGCGCCAGCAGCCCTGGCGGACCTCAGGCAGAGACCCAGTACTTC. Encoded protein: CASSPGGPQAETQYF.

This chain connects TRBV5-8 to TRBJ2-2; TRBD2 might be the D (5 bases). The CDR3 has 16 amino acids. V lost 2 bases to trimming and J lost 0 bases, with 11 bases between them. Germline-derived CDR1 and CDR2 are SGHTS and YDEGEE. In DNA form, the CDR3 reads TGTGCCAGCAGCTTCGTTACTAGTCCGAACACCGGGGAGCTGTTTTTT. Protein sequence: CASSFVTSPNTGELFF.

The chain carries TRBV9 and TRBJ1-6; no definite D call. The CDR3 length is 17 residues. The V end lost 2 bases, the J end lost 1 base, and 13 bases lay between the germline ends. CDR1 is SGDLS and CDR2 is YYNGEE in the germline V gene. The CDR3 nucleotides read TGTGCCAGCAGCGTGGAGCCAGGAGCGTCCTATAATTCACCCCTCCACTTT. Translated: CASSVEPGASYNSPLHF.

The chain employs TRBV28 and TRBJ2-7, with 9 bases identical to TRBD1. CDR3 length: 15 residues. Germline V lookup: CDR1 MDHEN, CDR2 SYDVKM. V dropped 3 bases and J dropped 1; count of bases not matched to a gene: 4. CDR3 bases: TGTGCCAGCAGTTTTACCGGGACAGGGTCCTACGAGCAGTACGTC. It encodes CASSFTGTGSYEQYV.

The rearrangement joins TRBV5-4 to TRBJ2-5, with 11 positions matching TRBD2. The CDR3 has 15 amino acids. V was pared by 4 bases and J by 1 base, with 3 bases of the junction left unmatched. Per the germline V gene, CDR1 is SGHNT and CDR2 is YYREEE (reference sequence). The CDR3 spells CASSLTSGGQETQYF. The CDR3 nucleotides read TGTGCCAGCAGCCTAACTAGCGGGGGCCAAGAGACCCAGTACTTC.

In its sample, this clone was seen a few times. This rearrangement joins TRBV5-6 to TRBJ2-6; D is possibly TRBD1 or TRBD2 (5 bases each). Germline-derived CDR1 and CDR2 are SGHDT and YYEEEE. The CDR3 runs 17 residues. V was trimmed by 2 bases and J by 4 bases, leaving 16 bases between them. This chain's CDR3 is CASSFAKQGAGANVLTF. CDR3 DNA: TGTGCCAGCAGCTTTGCAAAGCAGGGAGCCGGGGCCAACGTCCTGACTTTC.

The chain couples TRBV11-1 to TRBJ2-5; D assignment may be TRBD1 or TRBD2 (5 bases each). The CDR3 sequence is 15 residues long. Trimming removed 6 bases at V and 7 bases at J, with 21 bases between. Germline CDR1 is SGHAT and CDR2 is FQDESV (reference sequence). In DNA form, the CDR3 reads TGTGCCAGCAGTCGGAACGTGGGGACCCTCAGGACCCAGTACTTC. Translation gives CASSRNVGTLRTQYF.

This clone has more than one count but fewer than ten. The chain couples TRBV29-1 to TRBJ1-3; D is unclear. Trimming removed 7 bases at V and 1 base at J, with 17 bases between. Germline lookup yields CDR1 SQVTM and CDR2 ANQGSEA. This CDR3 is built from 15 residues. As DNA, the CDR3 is TGCAGCGGGAAAGGATCCGGGCGGTCTGGAAACACCATATATTTT. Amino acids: CSGKGSGRSGNTIYF.

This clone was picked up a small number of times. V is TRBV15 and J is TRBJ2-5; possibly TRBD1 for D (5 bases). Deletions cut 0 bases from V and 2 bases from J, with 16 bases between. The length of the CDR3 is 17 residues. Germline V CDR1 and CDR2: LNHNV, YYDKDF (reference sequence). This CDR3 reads CATSRDQSRDFQETQYF. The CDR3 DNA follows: TGTGCCACCAGCAGAGATCAAAGCAGGGATTTTCAAGAGACCCAGTACTTC.

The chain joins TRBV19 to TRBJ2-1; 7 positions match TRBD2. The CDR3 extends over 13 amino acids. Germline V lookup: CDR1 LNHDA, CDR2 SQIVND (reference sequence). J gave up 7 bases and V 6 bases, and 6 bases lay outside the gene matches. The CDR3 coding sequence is TGTGCCAGTAGGGGCTCCGGGAGGAATGAGCAGTTCTTC. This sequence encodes CASRGSGRNEQFF.

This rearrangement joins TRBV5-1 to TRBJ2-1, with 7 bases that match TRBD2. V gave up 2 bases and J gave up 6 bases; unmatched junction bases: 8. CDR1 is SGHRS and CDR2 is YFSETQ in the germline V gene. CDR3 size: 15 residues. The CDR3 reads CASSFRLAGTNEQFF. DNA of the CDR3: TGCGCCAGCAGCTTTCGACTAGCCGGGACCAATGAGCAGTTCTTC.

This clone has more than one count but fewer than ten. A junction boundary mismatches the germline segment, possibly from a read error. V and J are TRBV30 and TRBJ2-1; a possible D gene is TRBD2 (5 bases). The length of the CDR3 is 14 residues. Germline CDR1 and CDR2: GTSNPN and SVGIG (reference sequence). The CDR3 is CAGSVSGAYNEQFF. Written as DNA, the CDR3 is TGTGCCGGGAGTGTATCCGGGGCCTACAATGAGCAGTTCTTC.

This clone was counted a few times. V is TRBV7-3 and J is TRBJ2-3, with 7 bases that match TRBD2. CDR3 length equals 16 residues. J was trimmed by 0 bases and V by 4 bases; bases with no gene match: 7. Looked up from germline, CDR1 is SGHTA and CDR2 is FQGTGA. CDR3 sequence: CASSYNPGLSTDTQYF. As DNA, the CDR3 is TGTGCCAGCAGCTACAATCCGGGACTAAGCACAGATACGCAGTATTTT.

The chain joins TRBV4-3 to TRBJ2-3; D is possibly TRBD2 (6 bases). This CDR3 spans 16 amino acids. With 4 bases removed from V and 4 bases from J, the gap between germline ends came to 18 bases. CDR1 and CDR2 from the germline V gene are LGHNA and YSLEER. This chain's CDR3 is CASSRDTAEGSDTQYF. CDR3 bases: TGCGCCAGCAGCCGAGACACCGCGGAGGGTTCAGATACGCAGTATTTT.

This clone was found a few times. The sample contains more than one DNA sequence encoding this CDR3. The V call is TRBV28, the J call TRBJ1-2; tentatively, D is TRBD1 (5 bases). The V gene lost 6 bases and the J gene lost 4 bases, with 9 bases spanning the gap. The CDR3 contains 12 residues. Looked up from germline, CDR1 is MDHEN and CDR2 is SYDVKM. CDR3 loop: CASSQGVYGYTF. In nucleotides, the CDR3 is TGTGCCAGCAGCCAAGGGGTCTATGGCTACACCTTC.

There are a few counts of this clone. As DNA, the CDR3 is TGTGCCAGCAGCCGGGGGAATGAAAAACTGTTTTTT. Protein sequence: CASSRGNEKLFF. The chain recombines TRBV5-8 with TRBJ1-4, with D maybe TRBD1 (5 bases). V was trimmed by 4 bases and J by 5 bases, leaving 6 bases between them. Germline assignment: CDR1 SGHTS and CDR2 YDEGEE. The length of the CDR3 is 12 residues.

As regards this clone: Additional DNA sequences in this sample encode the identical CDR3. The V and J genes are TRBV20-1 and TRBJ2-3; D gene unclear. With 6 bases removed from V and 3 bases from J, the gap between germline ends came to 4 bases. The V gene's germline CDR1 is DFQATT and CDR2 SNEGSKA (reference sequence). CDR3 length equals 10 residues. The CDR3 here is CSARTDTQYF. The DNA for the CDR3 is TGCAGTGCCCGAACAGATACGCAGTATTTT.

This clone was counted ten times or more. The CDR3 region is CASSQGGQGRDTQYF. The CDR3 DNA sequence: TGCGCCAGCAGCCAAGGCGGACAGGGAAGAGATACGCAGTATTTT. The V gene is TRBV4-3, the J gene TRBJ2-3, with 8 bases identical to TRBD1. The CDR3 runs 15 residues. CDR1 LGHNA and CDR2 YSLEER come from the germline V gene. With V trimmed by 1 base and J by 5 bases, 5 bases remained unmatched.

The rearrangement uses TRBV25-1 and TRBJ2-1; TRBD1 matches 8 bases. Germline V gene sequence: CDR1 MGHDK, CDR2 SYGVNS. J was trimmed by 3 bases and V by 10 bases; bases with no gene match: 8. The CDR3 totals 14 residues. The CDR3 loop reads CATEDRVIYNEQFF. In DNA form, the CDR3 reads TGTGCCACCGAGGACAGGGTTATCTACAATGAGCAGTTCTTC.

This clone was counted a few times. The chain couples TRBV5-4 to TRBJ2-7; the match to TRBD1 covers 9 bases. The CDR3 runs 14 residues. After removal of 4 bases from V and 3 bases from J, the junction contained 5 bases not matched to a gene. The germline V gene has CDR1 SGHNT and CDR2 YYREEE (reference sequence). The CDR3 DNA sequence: TGTGCCAGCAGCCCGGGACAGGGTCGCTACGAGCAGTACGTC. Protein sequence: CASSPGQGRYEQYV.

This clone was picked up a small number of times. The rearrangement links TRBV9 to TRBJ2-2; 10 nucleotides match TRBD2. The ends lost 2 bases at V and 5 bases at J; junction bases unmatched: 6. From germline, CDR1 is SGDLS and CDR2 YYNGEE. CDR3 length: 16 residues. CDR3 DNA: TGTGCCAGCAGCGTCCCTAGCGGGAGTAAGACCGGGGAGCTGTTTTTT. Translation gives CASSVPSGSKTGELFF.